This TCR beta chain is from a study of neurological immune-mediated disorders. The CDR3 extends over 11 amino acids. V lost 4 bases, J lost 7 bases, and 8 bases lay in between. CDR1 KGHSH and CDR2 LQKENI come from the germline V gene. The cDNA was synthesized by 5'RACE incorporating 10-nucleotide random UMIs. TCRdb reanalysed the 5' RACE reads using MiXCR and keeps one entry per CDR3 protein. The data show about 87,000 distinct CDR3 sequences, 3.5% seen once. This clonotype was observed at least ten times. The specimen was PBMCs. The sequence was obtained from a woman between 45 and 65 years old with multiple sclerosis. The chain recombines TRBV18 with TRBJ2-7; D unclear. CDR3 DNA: TGTGCCAGCTCACGGGAAGTAGAGCAGTACTTC. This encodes CASSREVEQYF.